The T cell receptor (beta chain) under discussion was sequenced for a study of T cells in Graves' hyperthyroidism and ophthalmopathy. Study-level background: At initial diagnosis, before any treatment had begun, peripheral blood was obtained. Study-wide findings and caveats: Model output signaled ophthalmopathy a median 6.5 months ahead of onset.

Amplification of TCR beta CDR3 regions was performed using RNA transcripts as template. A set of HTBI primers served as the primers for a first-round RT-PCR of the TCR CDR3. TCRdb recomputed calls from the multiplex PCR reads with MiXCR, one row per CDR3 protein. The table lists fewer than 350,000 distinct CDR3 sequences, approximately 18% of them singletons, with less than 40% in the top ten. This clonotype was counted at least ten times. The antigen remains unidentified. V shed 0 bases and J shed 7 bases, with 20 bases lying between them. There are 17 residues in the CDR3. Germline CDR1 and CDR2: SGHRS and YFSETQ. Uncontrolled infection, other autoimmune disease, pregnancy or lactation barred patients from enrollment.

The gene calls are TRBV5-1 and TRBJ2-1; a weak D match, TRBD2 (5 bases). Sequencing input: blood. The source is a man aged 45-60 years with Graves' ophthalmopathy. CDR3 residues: CASSLGPTSSRENEQFF. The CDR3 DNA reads TGCGCCAGCAGCTTGGGACCCACTAGTAGTAGGGAAAATGAGCAGTTCTTC.